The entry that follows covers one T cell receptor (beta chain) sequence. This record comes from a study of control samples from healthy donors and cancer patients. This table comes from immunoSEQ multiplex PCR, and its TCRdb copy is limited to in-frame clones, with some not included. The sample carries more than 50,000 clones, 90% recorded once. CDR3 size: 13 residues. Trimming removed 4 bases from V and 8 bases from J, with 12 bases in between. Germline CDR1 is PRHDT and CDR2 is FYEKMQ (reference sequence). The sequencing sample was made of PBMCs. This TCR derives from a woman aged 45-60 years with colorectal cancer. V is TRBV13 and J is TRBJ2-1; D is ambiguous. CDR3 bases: TGTGCCAGCAGCTACGGGCTCCTGGATGAGCAGTTCTTC. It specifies CASSYGLLDEQFF.